This T cell receptor beta chain was retrieved from a study of control samples from healthy donors and cancer patients. The CDR3 extends over 15 amino acids. The germline V gene has CDR1 SGHVS and CDR2 FNYEAQ. Trimming shortened V by 2 bases and J by 5 bases, and 16 bases separated the two germline ends. Clones were sequenced by immunoSEQ multiplex PCR, and TCRdb holds only the in-frame ones, with some missing. The table includes 90,000 to 130,000 clones, approximately 84% detected once. The clonotype was recovered from a man between 18 and 29 years old in good health. The sequenced sample consisted of blood. The rearrangement joins TRBV7-6 to TRBJ2-7; tentatively, D is TRBD1 (7 bases). CDR3 amino acids: CASSLPAGTANEQYF. DNA of the CDR3: TGTGCCAGCAGCTTACCCGCGGGGACAGCAAACGAGCAGTACTTC.